This T cell receptor beta chain was captured in a study of shared clonotypes between healthy human individuals. CD8 cells classed as naive were CD45RO-negative and positively selected for CCR7, excluding terminally differentiated effector memory CD45RA+ cells. Free of recent acute infections or vaccinations, the donors were healthy HIV-negative adults. Concerning this clone: No antigen is known for it.

The study, taken as a whole, reports: Shared clonotypes across all four donors exceeded non-shared ones in generation probability. The study's rarefaction showed incomplete sorted-subset sequencing despite large depth.

This CDR3 is 14 amino acids long. Trimming took 3 bases from V and 3 from J; bases not matched to a gene: 5. Germline V gives CDR1 SGHDN, CDR2 FVKESK. Each replicate PCR on the sorted subsets used 200 ng DNA (around 30,000 T cell genomes). Measured with immunoSEQ multiplex PCR; TCRdb has only the in-frame clones, and not every one. The data show some 2 million clones, with roughly 94% seen just once and around 1.1% held by the top ten. This receptor was identified in a man aged 18 to 29 in good health. Sample: naive CD8+ T cells sorted from blood. The J gene is TRBJ2-7, the V gene TRBV14; 7 nucleotides match TRBD1. The CDR3 DNA reads TGTGCCAGCAGCCATACAGGGGTCTACTACGAGCAGTACTTC. It yields the protein CASSHTGVYYEQYF.